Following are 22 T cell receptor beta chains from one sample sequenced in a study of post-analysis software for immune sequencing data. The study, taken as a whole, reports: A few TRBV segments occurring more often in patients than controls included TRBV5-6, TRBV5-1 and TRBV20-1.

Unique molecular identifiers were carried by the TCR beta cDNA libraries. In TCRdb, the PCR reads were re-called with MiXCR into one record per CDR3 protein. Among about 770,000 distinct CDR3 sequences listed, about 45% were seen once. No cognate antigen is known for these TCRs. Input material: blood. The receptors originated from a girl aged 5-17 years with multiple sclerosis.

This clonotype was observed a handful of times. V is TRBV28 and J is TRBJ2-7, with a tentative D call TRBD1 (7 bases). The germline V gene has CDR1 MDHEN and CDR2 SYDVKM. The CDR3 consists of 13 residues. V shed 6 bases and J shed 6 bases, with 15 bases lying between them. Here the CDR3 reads CASSPGGNPEQYF. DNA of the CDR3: TGTGCCAGCAGCCCAGGGGGGAACCCCGAGCAGTACTTC.

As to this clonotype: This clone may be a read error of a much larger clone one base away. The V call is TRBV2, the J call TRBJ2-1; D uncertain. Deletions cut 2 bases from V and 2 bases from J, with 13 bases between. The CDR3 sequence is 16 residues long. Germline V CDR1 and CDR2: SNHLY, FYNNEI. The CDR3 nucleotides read TGTGCCAGCAGTGAAAGCCGGCCGCGACCCTACAATGAGCAGTTCTTC. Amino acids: CASSESRPRPYNEQFF.

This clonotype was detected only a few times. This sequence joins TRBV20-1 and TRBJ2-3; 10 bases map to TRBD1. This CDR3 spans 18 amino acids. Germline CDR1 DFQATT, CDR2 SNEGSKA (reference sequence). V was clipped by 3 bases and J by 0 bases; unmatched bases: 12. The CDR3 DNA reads TGCAGTGCTAGTATTCTAGGACAGGGGGTCCCTAGCACAGATACGCAGTATTTT. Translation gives CSASILGQGVPSTDTQYF.

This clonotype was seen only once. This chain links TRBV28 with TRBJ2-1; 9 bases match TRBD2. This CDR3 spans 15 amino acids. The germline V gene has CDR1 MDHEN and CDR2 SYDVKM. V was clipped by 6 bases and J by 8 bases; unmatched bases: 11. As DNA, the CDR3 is TGTGCCAGCAGCGGCGGAGGTAGCGGGAGTTATGAGCAGTTCTTC. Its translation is CASSGGGSGSYEQFF.

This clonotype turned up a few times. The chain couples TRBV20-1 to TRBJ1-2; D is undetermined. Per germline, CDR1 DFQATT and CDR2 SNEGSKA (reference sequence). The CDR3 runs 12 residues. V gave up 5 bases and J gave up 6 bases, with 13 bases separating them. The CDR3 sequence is CSAQRERDGYTF. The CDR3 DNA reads TGCAGTGCTCAAAGGGAAAGAGATGGCTACACCTTC.

CDR3 residues: CSARAQDRAYEQYF. The CDR3, as DNA: TGCAGTGCTAGAGCTCAGGACAGGGCTTACGAGCAGTACTTC. This chain links TRBV20-1 with TRBJ2-7; TRBD1 matches at 8 bases. With V trimmed by 1 base and J by 4 bases, 6 bases remained unmatched. In germline, CDR1 is DFQATT, CDR2 SNEGSKA (reference sequence). This CDR3 region has 14 residues.

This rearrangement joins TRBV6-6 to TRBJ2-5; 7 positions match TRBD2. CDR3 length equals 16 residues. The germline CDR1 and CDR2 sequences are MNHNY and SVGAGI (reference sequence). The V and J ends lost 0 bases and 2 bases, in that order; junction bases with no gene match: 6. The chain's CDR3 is CASSYSLAEIQETQYF. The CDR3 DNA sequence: TGTGCCAGCAGTTACTCTCTAGCGGAGATACAAGAGACCCAGTACTTC.

The CDR3 here is CASSRIVDTEAFF. DNA of the CDR3: TGTGCCAGCAGCCGAATTGTGGACACTGAAGCTTTCTTT. This chain connects TRBV12-3 or TRBV12-4 to TRBJ1-1; D is uncertain. Trimming shortened V by 6 bases and J by 3 bases, and 11 bases separated the two germline ends. The CDR3 consists of 13 residues.

The CDR3 DNA follows: TGTGCCAGCAGCGTAGATAACAGTCAAGAGACCCAGTACTTC. Residues: CASSVDNSQETQYF. V usage is TRBV9 and J usage is TRBJ2-5; no clear D. In germline, CDR1 is SGDLS, CDR2 YYNGEE. This CDR3 is 14 amino acids long. V lost 0 bases to trimming and J lost 2 bases, with 8 bases between them. Drawing the rest from reference TRBV9 and TRBJ2-5, the complete variable domain is DSGVTQTPKHLITATGQRVTLRCSPRSGDLSVYWYQQSLDQGLQFLIQYYNGEERAKGNILERFSAQQFPDLHSELNLSSLELGDSALYFCASSVDNSQETQYFGPGTRLLVL.

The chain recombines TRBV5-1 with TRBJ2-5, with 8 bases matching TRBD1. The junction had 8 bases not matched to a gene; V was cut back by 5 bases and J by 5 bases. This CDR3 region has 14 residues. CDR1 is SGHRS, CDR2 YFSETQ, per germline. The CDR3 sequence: CASRLQGAMETQYF. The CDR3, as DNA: TGCGCCAGCAGATTGCAGGGGGCGATGGAGACCCAGTACTTC.

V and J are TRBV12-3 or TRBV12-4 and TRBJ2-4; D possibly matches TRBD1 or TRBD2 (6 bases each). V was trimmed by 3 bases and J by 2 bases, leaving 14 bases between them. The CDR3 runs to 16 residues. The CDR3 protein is CASSFLGGATKNIQYF. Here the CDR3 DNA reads TGTGCCAGCAGTTTTTTGGGGGGCGCGACCAAAAACATTCAGTACTTC.

The chain's CDR3 is CSSGLAGVGGEQYF. CDR3 coding DNA: TGCAGCTCAGGACTAGCGGGAGTCGGTGGCGAGCAGTACTTC. The rearrangement joins TRBV20-1 to TRBJ2-7; TRBD2 matches at 13 bases. CDR3 length: 14 residues. Germline values: CDR1 DFQATT, CDR2 SNEGSKA (reference sequence).

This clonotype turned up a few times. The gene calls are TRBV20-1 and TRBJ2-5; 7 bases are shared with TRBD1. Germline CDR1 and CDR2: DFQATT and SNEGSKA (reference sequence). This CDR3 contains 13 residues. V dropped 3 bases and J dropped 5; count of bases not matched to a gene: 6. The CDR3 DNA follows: TGCAGTGCTAGGACAGGGAGTTCGGAGACCCAGTACTTC. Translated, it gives CSARTGSSETQYF.

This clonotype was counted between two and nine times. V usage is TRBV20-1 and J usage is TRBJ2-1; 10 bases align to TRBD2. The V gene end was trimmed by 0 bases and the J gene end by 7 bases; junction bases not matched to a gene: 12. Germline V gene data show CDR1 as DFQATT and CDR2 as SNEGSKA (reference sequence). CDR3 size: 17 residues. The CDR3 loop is CSARDPPLAGLRNEQFF. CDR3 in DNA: TGCAGTGCTAGAGATCCCCCACTAGCGGGACTAAGAAATGAGCAGTTCTTC.

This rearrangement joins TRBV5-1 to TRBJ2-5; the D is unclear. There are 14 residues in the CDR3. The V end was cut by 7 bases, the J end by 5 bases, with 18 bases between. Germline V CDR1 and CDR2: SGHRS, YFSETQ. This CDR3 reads CASGPPNGYETQYF. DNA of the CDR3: TGCGCCAGCGGCCCTCCTAACGGGTACGAGACCCAGTACTTC.

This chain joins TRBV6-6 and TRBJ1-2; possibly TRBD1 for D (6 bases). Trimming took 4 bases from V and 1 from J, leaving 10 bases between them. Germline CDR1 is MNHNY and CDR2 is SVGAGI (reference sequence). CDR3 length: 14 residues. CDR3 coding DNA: TGTGCCAGCAGTTCACAGGGAAATAACTATGGCTACACCTTC. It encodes CASSSQGNNYGYTF.

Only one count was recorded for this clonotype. CDR3 loop: CSARTPGLISYNEQFF. As DNA, the CDR3 is TGCAGTGCTAGAACACCGGGACTAATCTCCTACAATGAGCAGTTCTTC. The rearrangement joins TRBV20-1 to TRBJ2-1; 7 bases fit TRBD2. The CDR3 is 16 amino acids. Germline V gene data show CDR1 as DFQATT and CDR2 as SNEGSKA (reference sequence). Unmatched junction bases numbered 7, after V lost 2 bases and J lost 0 bases.

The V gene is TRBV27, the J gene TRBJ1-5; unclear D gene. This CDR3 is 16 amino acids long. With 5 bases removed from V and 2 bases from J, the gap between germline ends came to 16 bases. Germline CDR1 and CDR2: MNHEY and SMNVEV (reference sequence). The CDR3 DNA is TGTGCCAGCAGTCCGGTCCGATATAGGGGCAATCAGCCCCAGCATTTT. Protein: CASSPVRYRGNQPQHF.

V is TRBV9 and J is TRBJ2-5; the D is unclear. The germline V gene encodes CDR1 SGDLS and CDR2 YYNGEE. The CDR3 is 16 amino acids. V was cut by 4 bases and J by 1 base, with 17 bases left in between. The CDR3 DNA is TGTGCCAGCAGCCCCGGTCGACACGGGCCCCAAGAGACCCAGTACTTC. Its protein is CASSPGRHGPQETQYF.

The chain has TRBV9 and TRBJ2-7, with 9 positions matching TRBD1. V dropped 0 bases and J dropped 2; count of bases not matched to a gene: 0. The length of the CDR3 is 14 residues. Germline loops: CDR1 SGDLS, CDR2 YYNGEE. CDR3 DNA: TGTGCCAGCAGCGTAGGGGACAGGGCCTACGAGCAGTACTTC. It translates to CASSVGDRAYEQYF.

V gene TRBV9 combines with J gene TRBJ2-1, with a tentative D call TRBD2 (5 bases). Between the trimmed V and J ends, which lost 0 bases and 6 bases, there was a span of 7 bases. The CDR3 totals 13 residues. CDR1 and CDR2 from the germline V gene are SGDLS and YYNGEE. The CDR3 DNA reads TGTGCCAGCAGCGTAGATGGAGGCAATGAGCAGTTCTTC. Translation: CASSVDGGNEQFF.

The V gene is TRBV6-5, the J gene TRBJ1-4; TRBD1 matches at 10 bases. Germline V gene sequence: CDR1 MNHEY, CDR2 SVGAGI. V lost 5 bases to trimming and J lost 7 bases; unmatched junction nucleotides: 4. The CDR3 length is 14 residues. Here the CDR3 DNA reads TGTGCCAGCAGTGGCGGGACAGGGGTTGAAAAACTGTTTTTT. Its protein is CASSGGTGVEKLFF.